This T cell receptor (beta chain) is drawn from a study of T cell changes during pregnancy in multiple sclerosis. Sequenced by immunoSEQ multiplex PCR; TCRdb stores in-frame clones only, minus some. This sample has about 32,000 clones, with about 88% found just once. The CDR3 is 14 amino acids. The ends were cut back, 3 bases at V and 0 bases at J, with 6 bases in the middle. CDR1 and CDR2 from the germline V gene are SGDLS and YYNGEE. This TCR was sampled from a female donor with multiple sclerosis, enrolled in a pregnancy study. The chain joins TRBV9 to TRBJ1-4; D unclear. The source material was CD8+ T cells from peripheral blood mononuclear cells, sampled in the second trimester of pregnancy. CDR3 nucleotide sequence: TGTGCCAGCAGCGCCTTCGCAACTAATGAAAAACTGTTTTTT. This codes for CASSAFATNEKLFF.